This T cell receptor (beta chain) is drawn from a study of shared clonotypes between healthy human individuals. Measured with immunoSEQ multiplex PCR; TCRdb has only the in-frame clones, and not every one. The repertoire holds about 2 million clones, just under 95% seen once, with around 1.2% in the top ten. As defined, naive CD8 cells were CD45RO-negative and positively selected for CCR7, with terminally differentiated effector memory CD45RA+ cells excluded. Input material: naive CD8+ T cells sorted from blood. This TCR was sampled from a young man in good health.

The CDR3 DNA follows: TGTGCCAGCAGTTACTTCTCGGCGGGGGGCGGAGATACGCAGTATTTT. This translates into CASSYFSAGGGDTQYF. The rearrangement joins TRBV6-6 to TRBJ2-3; 8 positions agree with TRBD2. Germline loops: CDR1 MNHNY, CDR2 SVGAGI (reference sequence). V dropped 1 base and J dropped 5; count of bases not matched to a gene: 8. CDR3 length: 16 residues.